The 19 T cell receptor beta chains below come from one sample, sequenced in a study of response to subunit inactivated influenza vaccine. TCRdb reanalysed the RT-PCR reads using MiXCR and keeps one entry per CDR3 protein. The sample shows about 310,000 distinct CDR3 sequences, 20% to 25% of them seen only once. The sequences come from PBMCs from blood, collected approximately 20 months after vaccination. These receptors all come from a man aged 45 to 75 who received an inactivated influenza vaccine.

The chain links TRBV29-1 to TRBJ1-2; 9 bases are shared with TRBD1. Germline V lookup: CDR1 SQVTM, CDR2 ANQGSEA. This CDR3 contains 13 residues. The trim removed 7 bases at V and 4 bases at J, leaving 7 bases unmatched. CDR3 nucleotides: TGCAGCGCCGAACAGGGGGCGAGCTATGGCTACACCTTC. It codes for CSAEQGASYGYTF.

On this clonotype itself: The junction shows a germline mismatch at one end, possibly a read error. The CDR3 DNA reads TGTGCCAGTAGCCGGGACAGCTGGGGCTACTATGGCTGCACCTTC. Translating it yields CASSRDSWGYYGCTF. The chain uses TRBV19 and TRBJ1-2; 7 bases line up with TRBD1. The germline V gene encodes CDR1 LNHDA and CDR2 SQIVND (reference sequence). This CDR3 comprises 15 residues.

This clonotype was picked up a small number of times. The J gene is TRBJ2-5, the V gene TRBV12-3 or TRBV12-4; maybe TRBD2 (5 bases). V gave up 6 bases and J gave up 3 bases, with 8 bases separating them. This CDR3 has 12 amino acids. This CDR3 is CASRLLEETQYF. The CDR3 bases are TGTGCCAGCAGACTACTAGAAGAGACCCAGTACTTC.

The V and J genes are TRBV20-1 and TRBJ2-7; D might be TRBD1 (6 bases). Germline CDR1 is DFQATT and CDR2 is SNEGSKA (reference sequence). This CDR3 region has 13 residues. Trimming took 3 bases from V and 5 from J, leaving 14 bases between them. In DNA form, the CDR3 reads TGCAGTGCTAGTAGAGGGGGATTTGACGAGCAGTACTTC. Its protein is CSASRGGFDEQYF.

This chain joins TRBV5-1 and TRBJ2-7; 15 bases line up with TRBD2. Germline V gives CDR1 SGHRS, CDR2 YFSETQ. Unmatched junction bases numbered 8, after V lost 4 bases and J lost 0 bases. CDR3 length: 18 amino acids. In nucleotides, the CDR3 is TGCGCCAGCAGCCCTGGACTAGCGGGAGGGCAGAACTCCTACGAGCAGTACTTC. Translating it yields CASSPGLAGGQNSYEQYF.

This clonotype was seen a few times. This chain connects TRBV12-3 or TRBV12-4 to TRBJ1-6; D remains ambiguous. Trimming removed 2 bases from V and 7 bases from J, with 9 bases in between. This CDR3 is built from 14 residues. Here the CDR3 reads CASSLPGPNSPLHF. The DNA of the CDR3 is TGTGCCAGCAGTTTACCTGGTCCAAATTCACCCCTCCACTTT.

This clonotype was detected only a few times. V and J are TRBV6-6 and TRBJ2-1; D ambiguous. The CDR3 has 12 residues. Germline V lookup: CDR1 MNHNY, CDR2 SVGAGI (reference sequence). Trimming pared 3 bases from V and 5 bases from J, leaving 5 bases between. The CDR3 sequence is CASSYADNEQFF. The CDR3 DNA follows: TGTGCCAGCAGTTATGCGGACAATGAGCAGTTCTTC.

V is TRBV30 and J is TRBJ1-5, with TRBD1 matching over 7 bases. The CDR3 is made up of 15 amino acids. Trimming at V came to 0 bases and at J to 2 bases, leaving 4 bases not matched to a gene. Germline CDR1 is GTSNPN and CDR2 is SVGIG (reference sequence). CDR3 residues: CAWSVLGQGNQPQHF. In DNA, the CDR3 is TGTGCCTGGAGTGTACTAGGACAGGGCAATCAGCCCCAGCATTTT.

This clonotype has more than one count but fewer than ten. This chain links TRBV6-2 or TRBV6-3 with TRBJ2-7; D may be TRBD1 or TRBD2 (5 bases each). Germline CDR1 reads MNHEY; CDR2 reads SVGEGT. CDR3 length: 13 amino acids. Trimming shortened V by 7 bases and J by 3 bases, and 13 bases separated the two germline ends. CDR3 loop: CASTSGRIYEQYF. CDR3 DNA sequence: TGTGCCAGCACTTCAGGGAGAATCTACGAGCAGTACTTC.

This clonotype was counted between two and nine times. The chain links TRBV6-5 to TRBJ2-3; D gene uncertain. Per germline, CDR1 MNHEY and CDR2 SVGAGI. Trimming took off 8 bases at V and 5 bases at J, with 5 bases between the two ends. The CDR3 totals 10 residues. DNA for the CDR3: TGTGCCAGCGGAATAGATACGCAGTATTTT. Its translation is CASGIDTQYF.

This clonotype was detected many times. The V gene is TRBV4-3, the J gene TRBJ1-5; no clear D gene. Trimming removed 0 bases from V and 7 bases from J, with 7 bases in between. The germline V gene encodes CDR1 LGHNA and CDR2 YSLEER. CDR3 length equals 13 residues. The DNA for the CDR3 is TGCGCCAGCAGCCAAGATCGGAGACAGCCCCAGCATTTT. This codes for CASSQDRRQPQHF.

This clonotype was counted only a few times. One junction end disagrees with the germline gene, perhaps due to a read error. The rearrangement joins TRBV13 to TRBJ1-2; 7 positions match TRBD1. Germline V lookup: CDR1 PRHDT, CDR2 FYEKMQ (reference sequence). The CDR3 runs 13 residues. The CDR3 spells CASSRSGTARYFF. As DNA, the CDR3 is TGTGCCAGCAGCCGAAGTGGGACAGCGCGTTATTTTTTC.

The CDR3 coding sequence is TGCGCCAGCAGGGGCGACAGGGGGAATGAAAAACTGTTTTTT. Amino acid sequence: CASRGDRGNEKLFF. The rearrangement uses TRBV5-1 and TRBJ1-4, with 9 positions matching TRBD1. This CDR3 region has 14 residues. Trimming took 5 bases from V and 5 from J; bases not matched to a gene: 4. From germline, CDR1 is SGHRS and CDR2 YFSETQ.

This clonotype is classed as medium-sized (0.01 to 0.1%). CDR3 in DNA: TGCGCCAGCAGCCAACCGAATGCCCACGAGCGGGGGCCTGGGGATACGCAGTATTTT. It specifies CASSQPNAHERGPGDTQYF. The V and J genes are TRBV4-3 and TRBJ2-3, with TRBD2 matching over 8 bases. CDR3 size: 19 residues. V shed 2 bases and J 6 bases; nucleotides not matched to a gene: 19. CDR1 and CDR2 from the germline V gene are LGHNA and YSLEER.

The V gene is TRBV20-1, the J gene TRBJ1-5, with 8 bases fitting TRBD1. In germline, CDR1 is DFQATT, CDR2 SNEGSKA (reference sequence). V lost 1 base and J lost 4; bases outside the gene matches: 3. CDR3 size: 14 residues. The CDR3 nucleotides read TGCAGTGCTAGAGTGACAGGGGAGAATCAGCCCCAGCATTTT. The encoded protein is CSARVTGENQPQHF.

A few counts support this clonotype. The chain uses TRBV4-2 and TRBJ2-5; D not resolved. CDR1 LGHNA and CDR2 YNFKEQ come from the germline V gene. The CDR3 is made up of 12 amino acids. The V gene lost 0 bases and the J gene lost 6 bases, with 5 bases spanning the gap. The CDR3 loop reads CASSQDSQTQYF. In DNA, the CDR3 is TGTGCCAGCAGCCAAGACAGTCAGACCCAGTACTTC.

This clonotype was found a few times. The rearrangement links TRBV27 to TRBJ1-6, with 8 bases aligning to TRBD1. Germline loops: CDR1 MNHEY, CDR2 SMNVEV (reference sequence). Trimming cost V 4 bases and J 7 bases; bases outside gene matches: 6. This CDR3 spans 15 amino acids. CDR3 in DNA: TGTGCCAGCAGTTCCGGCGACAGGGGCAATTCACCCCTCCACTTT. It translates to CASSSGDRGNSPLHF.

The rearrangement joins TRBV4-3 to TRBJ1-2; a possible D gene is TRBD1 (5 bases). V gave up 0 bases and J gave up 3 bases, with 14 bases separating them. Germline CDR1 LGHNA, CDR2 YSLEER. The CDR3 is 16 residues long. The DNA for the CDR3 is TGCGCCAGCAGCCAAGATCTCGGCAGGGAGGACTATGGCTACACCTTC. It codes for CASSQDLGREDYGYTF.

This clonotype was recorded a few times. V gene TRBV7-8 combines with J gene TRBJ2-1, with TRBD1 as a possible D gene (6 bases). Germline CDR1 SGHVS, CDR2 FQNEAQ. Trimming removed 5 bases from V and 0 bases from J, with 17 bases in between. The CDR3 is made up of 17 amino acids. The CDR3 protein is CASSPLSDRSSYNEQFF. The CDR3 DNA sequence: TGTGCCAGCAGCCCCCTTTCCGACAGGAGCTCCTACAATGAGCAGTTCTTC.